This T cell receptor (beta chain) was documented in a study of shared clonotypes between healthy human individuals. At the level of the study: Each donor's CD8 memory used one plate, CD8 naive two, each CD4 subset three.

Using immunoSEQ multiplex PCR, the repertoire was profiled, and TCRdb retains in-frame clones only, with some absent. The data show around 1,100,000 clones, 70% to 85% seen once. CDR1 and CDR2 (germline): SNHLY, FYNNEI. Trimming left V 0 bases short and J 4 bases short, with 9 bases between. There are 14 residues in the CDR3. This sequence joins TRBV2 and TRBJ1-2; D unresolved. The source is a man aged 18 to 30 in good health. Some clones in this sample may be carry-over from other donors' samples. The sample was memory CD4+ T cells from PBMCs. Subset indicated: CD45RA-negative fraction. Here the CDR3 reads CASSEARHSYGYTF. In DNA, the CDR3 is TGTGCCAGCAGTGAAGCGCGTCATTCCTATGGCTACACCTTC.